The source of this T cell receptor (beta chain) is a study of shared clonotypes between healthy human individuals. At the level of the study: Samples came from a couple of female and a few male donors aged 18 to 49. Study-wide findings and caveats: Estimated richness was generally greater in naive than memory subsets. Donors were few, which limited the genetic and exposure-history diversity represented.

Every donor was a Caucasian adult from Nashville, Tennessee. As for this clone: Antigen specificity is unknown.

CDR1 is SGHNT, CDR2 YYREEE, per germline (reference sequence). This CDR3 has 14 residues. Trimming took 1 base from V and 3 from J, leaving 8 bases between them. The method was immunoSEQ multiplex PCR; TCRdb's version includes in-frame clones alone and lacks a portion of them. The sample includes 2,500,000 or so clones, approximately 93% of them seen just once. The TCR sequence derives from a young man in good health. Some clones in this sample may be carry-over from other donors' samples. Specimen: naive CD4+ T cells from PBMCs. Subset meaning: CD45RA+ positively selected. V gene TRBV5-4 combines with J gene TRBJ2-1, with D unclear. DNA of the CDR3: TGTGCCAGCAGCTTGTCGGCTAGCTACAATGAGCAGTTCTTC. It specifies CASSLSASYNEQFF.